This TCR beta chain was retrieved from a study of blood T cell repertoires in COVID-19. Study as a whole: COVID-19 samples, acute and convalescent, were from the United States, Italy and Spain.

Clones were read by immunoSEQ multiplex PCR, and TCRdb kept only the in-frame ones, dropping some. The sample shows approximately 200,000 clones, 80% to 85% of them seen only once. The receptor's source is a woman over 75 with COVID-19, enrolled during active disease. What was sequenced was peripheral blood.

This CDR3 is CASSSQIQETQYF. Written as DNA, the CDR3 is TGTGCCAGCAGCTCTCAGATCCAAGAGACCCAGTACTTC. V is TRBV7-2 and J is TRBJ2-5; D is unresolved. Trimming stripped 4 bases from V and 1 base from J, with 7 bases between. Germline CDR1 reads SGHTA; CDR2 reads FQGNSA. This CDR3 is 13 amino acids long.